This record concerns one TCR beta chain sequence. This sample is part of a study of naive and memory T cell subsets. Four PCR rounds used nested alpha and beta constant region primers plus the SP2 primer. TCRdb itself ran the 5' RACE reads through MiXCR, one entry per CDR3 protein. The repertoire holds 55,000 to 70,000 distinct CDR3 sequences, with roughly 7.5% as singletons. TCR cDNA received a 3' ligated oligonucleotide that carried a UMI. Cells were not sorted; total RNA input targeted roughly 1 to 1,100 ng. CDR1 and CDR2 from the germline V gene are LNHNV and YYDKDF (reference sequence). The CDR3 runs to 16 residues. V lost 0 bases, J lost 5 bases, and 8 bases stayed unmatched.

This TCR was recovered from a female donor in good health. V is TRBV15 and J is TRBJ2-3; 7 bases are shared with TRBD2. In DNA, the CDR3 is TGTGCCACCAGCAGAGATCGACGCGGGGGAGGAGATACGCAGTATTTT. It translates to CATSRDRRGGGDTQYF. Looking up the rest from reference TRBV15 and TRBJ2-3 gives the full variable domain: DAMVIQNPRYQVTQFGKPVTLSCSQTLNHNVMYWYQQKSSQAPKLLFHYYDKDFNNEADTPDNFQSRRPNTSFCFLDIRSPGLGDTAMYLCATSRDRRGGGDTQYFGPGTRLTVL.